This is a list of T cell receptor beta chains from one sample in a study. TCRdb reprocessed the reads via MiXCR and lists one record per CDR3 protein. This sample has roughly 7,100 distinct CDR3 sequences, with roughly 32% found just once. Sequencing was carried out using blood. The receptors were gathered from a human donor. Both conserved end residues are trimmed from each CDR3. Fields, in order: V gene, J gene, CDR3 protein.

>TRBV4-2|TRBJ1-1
ASSRAFADTEAF
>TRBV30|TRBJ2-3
AWTSGNTDTQY
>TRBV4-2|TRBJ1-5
ASSQDLEAVKSPQH
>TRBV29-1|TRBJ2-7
SVKTGPYEQY
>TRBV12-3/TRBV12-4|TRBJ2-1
ASSWRGEGEQF
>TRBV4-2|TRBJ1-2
ASREGTAYGYT
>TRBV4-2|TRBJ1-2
ASSLGDPYGYT
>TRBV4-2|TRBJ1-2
ASSQTGDNYGYT
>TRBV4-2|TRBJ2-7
ASSQVDGTPSYEQY
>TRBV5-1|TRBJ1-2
ASSGGTATNYGYT
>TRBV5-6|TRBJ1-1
ASSRDRGQDTEAF
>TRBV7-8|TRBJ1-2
ASSPRTGVYGYT
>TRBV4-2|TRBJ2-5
ASSQLAGGLGETQY
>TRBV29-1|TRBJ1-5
SVEGIRGAGQPQH
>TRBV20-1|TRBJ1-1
SARGRQVYEQYFGPGTNTEAF
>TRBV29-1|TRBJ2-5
SVEEAGLGEKLFFGSGTQY
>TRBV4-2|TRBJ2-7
ASSQGSSYEQY
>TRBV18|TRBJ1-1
ASSPGTGIWNTEAF
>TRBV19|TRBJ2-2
ASINTNTGELF
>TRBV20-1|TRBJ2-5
SSISGRHGGQETQY
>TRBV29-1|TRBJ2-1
SVEDTVDGRTDTQF
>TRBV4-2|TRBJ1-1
ASGRHGGAV
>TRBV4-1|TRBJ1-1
ASSHGISEAF
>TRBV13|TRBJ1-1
ASRLAGVGAF
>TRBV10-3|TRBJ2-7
AIGTGRRDEQY
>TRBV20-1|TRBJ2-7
SASRPDPDRFSYEQY
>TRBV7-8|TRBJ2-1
ASSGFRGDNEKF